This T cell receptor (beta chain) was sequenced for a study of T cell changes during pregnancy in multiple sclerosis. Clones were sequenced by immunoSEQ multiplex PCR, and TCRdb holds only the in-frame ones, with some missing. The table shows roughly 76,000 clones, with 92% occurring only once. This receptor was obtained from a female donor with multiple sclerosis, enrolled in a pregnancy study. This material consisted of CD4+ T cells from peripheral blood mononuclear cells, taken after pregnancy.

The CDR3 DNA follows: TGTGCCTGGAGCGGTGACAGGGACAATCAGCCCCAGCATTTT. This codes for CAWSGDRDNQPQHF. This chain connects TRBV30 to TRBJ1-5; TRBD1 matches 7 bases. Trimming cost V 3 bases and J 3 bases; bases outside gene matches: 5. CDR1 is GTSNPN, CDR2 SVGIG, per germline (reference sequence). There are 14 residues in the CDR3.